The T cell receptor beta chain described here comes from a study of T cells in Graves' hyperthyroidism and ophthalmopathy. Study outcomes and limitations: Ophthalmopathy stood apart from stable hyperthyroidism in a 13 V-J model. In blood, most of the thyroid clonotypes expanded above 0.001 were also present.

RNA transcripts served as the template for amplifying TCR beta CDR3 regions. HTBI primers were used for first-round RT-PCR of the TCR CDR3. MiXCR, run by TCRdb on the multiplex PCR reads, gives a single entry per CDR3 protein. The sample has some 740,000 distinct CDR3 sequences, less than 15% seen once. Concerning this clonotype itself: Its target is unknown. Given a much more abundant clone one base away, this may be a read error.

The sample was blood. The sequence was obtained from a woman between 18 and 29 years old with Graves' hyperthyroidism.

The DNA for the CDR3 is TGTGCTGCAACACAGGGGAAGGGTCAGCCCCGGCATTTT. Translated, it gives CAATQGKGQPRHF. The V and J genes are TRBV2 and TRBJ1-5; 7 bases match TRBD1. CDR1 SNHLY and CDR2 FYNNEI come from the germline V gene. CDR3 length equals 13 residues.